A selection of T cell receptor beta chains follows, all from one sample in a study of blood T cells in healthy people across ages. From the 5' RACE reads, TCRdb called clonotypes with MiXCR, one entry per CDR3 protein. Altogether about 800,000 distinct CDR3 sequences are present, roughly 64% being singletons, with the ten largest covering roughly 22%. Sequencing input: blood. The receptors derive from a man between 25 and 39 years old in good health. CDR3s include the opening cysteine and the closing phenylalanine or tryptophan. Fields, in order: J gene, V gene, clone size, D gene, CDR3 DNA, CDR3 protein. The D gene is left open where the match is weak. Rows may omit the clone size; those that give it use once, few, many or a size class.

J: TRBJ1-2
V: TRBV12-3/TRBV12-4
size: -
D: -
DNA: TGTGCCAGCAGCTTACGTCTGGCAGGGGTCCTTGGCTACACCTTC
CDR3: CASSLRLAGVLGYTF

J: TRBJ2-2
V: TRBV7-2
size: -
D: -
DNA: TGTGCCAGCAGGGCACTAGAAAACACCGGGGAGCTGTTTTTT
CDR3: CASRALENTGELFF

J: TRBJ2-3
V: TRBV3-1
size: once
D: -
DNA: TGTGCCAGCAGCCAAGGAAGGTTTAGTGTCACAGATACGCAGTATTTT
CDR3: CASSQGRFSVTDTQYF

J: TRBJ2-1
V: TRBV11-3
size: -
D: TRBD2
DNA: TGTGCCAGCAGTTCAGGACTAGCGGGAGGGCCCTACAATGAGCAGTTCTTC
CDR3: CASSSGLAGGPYNEQFF

J: TRBJ2-5
V: TRBV11-2
size: -
D: TRBD2
DNA: TGTGCCAGCAGCCGGGGGGACTCACCTTGGGGTGAAGAGACCCAGTACTTC
CDR3: CASSRGDSPWGEETQYF

J: TRBJ2-1
V: TRBV28
size: -
D: -
DNA: TGTGCCAGCAGTTTAAAACAGGGTTCTCGTGAGCAGTTCTTC
CDR3: CASSLKQGSREQFF

J: TRBJ1-5
V: TRBV9
size: -
D: -
DNA: TGTGCCAGCAGCGCCCGGGACGACAGGACCCGTATGCCAAATCAGCCCCAGCATTTT
CDR3: CASSARDDRTRMPNQPQHF

J: TRBJ1-2
V: TRBV5-1
size: -
D: -
DNA: TGCGCCAGCAGCTTGAGCGCGCAGTGGACTTCGTACTATGGCTACACCTTC
CDR3: CASSLSAQWTSYYGYTF

J: TRBJ1-5
V: TRBV27
size: -
D: -
DNA: TGTGCCAGCGGAAAGGTGATGAGCAATCAGCCCCAGCATTTT
CDR3: CASGKVMSNQPQHF

J: TRBJ2-7
V: TRBV19
size: many
D: -
DNA: TGTGCCAGTAGTACCGATTTGCCCTACGAGCAGTACTTC
CDR3: CASSTDLPYEQYF

J: TRBJ2-7
V: TRBV4-1
size: -
D: TRBD2
DNA: TGCGCCAGCAGCCAAGGAAGCGGGAGTACCTACGAGCAGTACTTC
CDR3: CASSQGSGSTYEQYF

J: TRBJ1-1
V: TRBV29-1
size: -
D: -
DNA: TGCAGCGTCCGGCCGACACAAACTAACACTGAAGCTTTCTTT
CDR3: CSVRPTQTNTEAFF

J: TRBJ2-7
V: TRBV4-3
size: -
D: TRBD2
DNA: TGCGCCAGCAGCCAAGATGTGACTAGCGTATACGAGCAGTACTTC
CDR3: CASSQDVTSVYEQYF

J: TRBJ2-4
V: TRBV2
size: few
D: -
DNA: TGTGCCAGCAGCCCAGATGGCAAAAACATTCAGTACTTC
CDR3: CASSPDGKNIQYF

J: TRBJ1-6
V: TRBV30
size: -
D: -
DNA: TGTGCCTGGAGTGCGGTTGTCATAGCGCCCCTCCACTTT
CDR3: CAWSAVVIAPLHF

J: TRBJ2-7
V: TRBV2
size: once
D: -
DNA: TGTGCCAGCAGTGAAGTTAGGGGGGCCCTCTCCTACGAGCAGTACTTC
CDR3: CASSEVRGALSYEQYF

J: TRBJ1-6
V: TRBV6-6
size: -
D: -
DNA: TGTGCCAGCAGATACGACACGGTCACTTCACCCCTCCACTTT
CDR3: CASRYDTVTSPLHF

J: TRBJ2-1
V: TRBV6-6
size: once
D: -
DNA: TGTGCCAGCAGTTACGTGTCAACCTCCTACAATGAGCAGTTCTTC
CDR3: CASSYVSTSYNEQFF

J: TRBJ2-7
V: TRBV7-6
size: -
D: TRBD2
DNA: TGTGCCAGCAGCCCCAATTCGGGGGGCTACGAGCAGTACTTC
CDR3: CASSPNSGGYEQYF

J: TRBJ2-5
V: TRBV7-2
size: few
D: -
DNA: TGTGCCAGCAGCTTTAGGAGTCTAAGAGAGACCCAGTACTTC
CDR3: CASSFRSLRETQYF

J: TRBJ2-1
V: TRBV6-1
size: -
D: -
DNA: TGTGCCAGCAGTGAACTCCATGCGGGCTATAACAATGAGCAGTTCTTC
CDR3: CASSELHAGYNNEQFF

J: TRBJ1-6
V: TRBV12-3/TRBV12-4
size: -
D: -
DNA: TGTGCCAGCAGTCCCACGCCCTATCCTAATTCACCCCTCCACTTT
CDR3: CASSPTPYPNSPLHF

J: TRBJ2-5
V: TRBV7-3
size: -
D: -
DNA: TGTGCCAGCAGCTTAACGTGGGAGGGGGGTGAAAAGACCCAGTACTTC
CDR3: CASSLTWEGGEKTQYF

J: TRBJ1-2
V: TRBV7-9
size: few
D: -
DNA: TGTGCCAGCATCATGGGCGGCGGGGGTTATGGCTACACCTTC
CDR3: CASIMGGGGYGYTF

J: TRBJ2-5
V: TRBV29-1
size: -
D: TRBD1
DNA: TGCAGCGCCTCCGGACAGGGACGGAAAGAGACCCAGTACTTC
CDR3: CSASGQGRKETQYF

J: TRBJ2-2
V: TRBV12-3/TRBV12-4
size: -
D: -
DNA: TGTGCCAGCAGCCGTACCGGGGTGAAGGGCGGGGAGCTGTTTTTT
CDR3: CASSRTGVKGGELFF

J: TRBJ1-4
V: TRBV20-1
size: -
D: -
DNA: TGCAGTGCTAGATTGTGGACTAATGAAAAACTGTTTTTT
CDR3: CSARLWTNEKLFF

J: TRBJ2-3
V: TRBV2
size: -
D: TRBD1
DNA: TGTGCCAGCAGTAAACGGACAGGGAGTGGAGATACGCAGTATTTT
CDR3: CASSKRTGSGDTQYF

J: TRBJ2-7
V: TRBV15
size: -
D: -
DNA: TGTGCCACCAGCAGAGATTATTCCTCAGAATACGAGCAGTACTTC
CDR3: CATSRDYSSEYEQYF

J: TRBJ1-2
V: TRBV28
size: -
D: -
DNA: TGTGCCAGCTGGGTGGACGCTGGCTACACCTTC
CDR3: CASWVDAGYTF

J: TRBJ2-3
V: TRBV29-1
size: -
D: -
DNA: TGCAGCGTTGCAACGGGGGCCATAGATACGCAGTATTTT
CDR3: CSVATGAIDTQYF

J: TRBJ2-4
V: TRBV20-1
size: -
D: -
DNA: TGCAGTGCTAGAGGACAGGCGGACATTCAGTACTTC
CDR3: CSARGQADIQYF

J: TRBJ2-1
V: TRBV7-2
size: -
D: -
DNA: TGTGCCAGCAGCTTAGCGGGGGGCTTGGCCTACAATGAGCAGTTCTTC
CDR3: CASSLAGGLAYNEQFF

J: TRBJ1-5
V: TRBV6-2/TRBV6-3
size: -
D: TRBD1
DNA: TGTGCCCTGGGACAGACTAATCAGCCCCAGCATTTT
CDR3: CALGQTNQPQHF

J: TRBJ2-5
V: TRBV7-2
size: -
D: TRBD1
DNA: TGTGCCAGCAGAACCGGGACAGGGTATCGGGAGACCCAGTACTTC
CDR3: CASRTGTGYRETQYF

J: TRBJ1-2
V: TRBV4-3
size: -
D: -
DNA: TGCGCCAGCAGCCAAGATCAGGGACGCTATGGCTACACCTTC
CDR3: CASSQDQGRYGYTF

J: TRBJ1-6
V: TRBV3-1
size: -
D: -
DNA: TGTGCCAGCAGCCAAGGAGGACCTGGACGACCCCTCCACTTT
CDR3: CASSQGGPGRPLHF